This T cell receptor (beta chain) came from a study of blood T cell repertoires in COVID-19. Across the whole study: Samples representing acute and convalescent COVID-19 were sourced from the United States, Italy and Spain. T cells, B-cell-depleted T cells, or PBMCs supplied cDNA or gDNA.

Original analysis: Reference gene primer amplification gave nucleated cell count estimates. The repertoire was sequenced with immunoSEQ multiplex PCR; TCRdb's copy has only in-frame clones and lacks some. For V, J and clone size, that table is used; D and trimming come from the DNA. The sample yields around 300,000 clones, 88% seen once. V was clipped by 4 bases and J by 4 bases; unmatched bases: 4. The CDR3 has 15 amino acids. Germline lookup yields CDR1 ENHRY and CDR2 SYGVKD. This chain uses TRBV10-3 with TRBJ2-5; 12 positions agree with TRBD2. The sequence came from a man aged 18 to 29 with active or convalescent COVID-19. The sample taken for sequencing was peripheral blood. The CDR3 sequence is CAISVQTSGGETQYF. The CDR3 region has the DNA TGTGCCATCAGTGTGCAGACTAGCGGGGGAGAGACCCAGTACTTC.